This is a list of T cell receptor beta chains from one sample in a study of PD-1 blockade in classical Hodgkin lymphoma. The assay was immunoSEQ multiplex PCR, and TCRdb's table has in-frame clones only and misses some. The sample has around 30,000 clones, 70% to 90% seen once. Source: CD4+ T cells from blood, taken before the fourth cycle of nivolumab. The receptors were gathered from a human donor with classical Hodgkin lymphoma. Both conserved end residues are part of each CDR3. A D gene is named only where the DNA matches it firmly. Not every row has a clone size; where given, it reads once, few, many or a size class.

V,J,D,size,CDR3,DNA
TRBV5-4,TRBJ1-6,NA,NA,CASSLFGDSSPLHF,TGTGCCAGCAGCTTGTTCGGGGATAGCTCACCCCTCCACTTT
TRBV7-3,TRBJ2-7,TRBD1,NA,CASSLSSQRDRATYEQYF,TGTGCCAGCAGCTTGTCCAGCCAACGGGACAGGGCTACCTACGAGCAGTACTTC
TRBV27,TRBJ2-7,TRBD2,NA,CASSFGGRTYEQYF,TGTGCCAGCAGTTTTGGCGGGAGAACCTACGAGCAGTACTTC
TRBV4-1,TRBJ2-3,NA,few,CASSQDPGDTQYF,TGCGCCAGCAGCCAAGATCCAGGAGATACGCAGTATTTT
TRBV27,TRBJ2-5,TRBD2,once,CASSPNRLAGGPAETQYF,TGTGCCAGCAGTCCCAACCGCCTAGCGGGAGGGCCGGCAGAGACCCAGTACTTC
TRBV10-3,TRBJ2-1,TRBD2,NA,CAISEPLYAGEGNEQFF,TGTGCCATCAGTGAGCCGCTATATGCGGGAGAAGGCAATGAGCAGTTCTTC
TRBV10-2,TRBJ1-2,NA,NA,CASSAGHTGNYGYTF,TGCGCCAGCAGTGCCGGCCACACAGGGAACTATGGCTACACCTTC
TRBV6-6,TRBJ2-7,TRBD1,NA,CASTKQGPSSEQYF,TGTGCCAGCACCAAACAGGGGCCCTCCAGCGAGCAGTACTTC
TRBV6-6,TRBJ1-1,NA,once,CASSPTGSGFEAFF,TGTGCCAGCAGCCCGACCGGGTCCGGGTTTGAAGCTTTCTTT
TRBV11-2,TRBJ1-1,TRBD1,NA,CASSSNRGLVTEAFF,TGTGCCAGCAGCTCAAACAGGGGGCTAGTCACTGAAGCTTTCTTT
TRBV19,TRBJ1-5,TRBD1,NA,CASSIGTGFSNQPQHF,TGTGCCAGTAGTATCGGGACAGGGTTTTCCAATCAGCCCCAGCATTTT
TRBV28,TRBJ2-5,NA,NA,CASSPRRRWNQETQYF,TGTGCCAGCAGTCCACGCAGGAGGTGGAATCAAGAGACCCAGTACTTC
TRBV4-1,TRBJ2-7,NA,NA,CASSQIGRTQSEQYF,TGCGCCAGCAGCCAAATCGGACGTACCCAATCCGAGCAGTACTTC
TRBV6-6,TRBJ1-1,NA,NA,CASRDLETEAFF,TGTGCCAGCAGAGATCTGGAGACTGAAGCTTTCTTT
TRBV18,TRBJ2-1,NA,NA,CASSRGAYNEQFF,TGTGCCAGCTCACGCGGGGCCTACAATGAGCAGTTCTTC
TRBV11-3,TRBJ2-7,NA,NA,CASSPRYRGPHEQYF,TGTGCCAGCAGCCCACGGTACCGGGGCCCCCACGAGCAGTACTTC
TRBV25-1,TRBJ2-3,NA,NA,CASSGGSTDTQYF,TGTGCCAGCAGTGGTGGGAGCACAGATACGCAGTATTTT
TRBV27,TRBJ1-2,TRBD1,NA,CASSPLPTGAGYTF,TGTGCCAGCAGCCCTTTGCCGACAGGGGCTGGCTACACCTTC
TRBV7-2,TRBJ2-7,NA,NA,CASSLQGFYEQYF,TGTGCCAGCAGCTTGCAGGGGTTCTACGAGCAGTACTTC
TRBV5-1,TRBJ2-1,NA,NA,CASSLLQIYTSSYNEQFF,TGCGCCAGCAGCTTGTTACAGATTTATACTAGCTCCTACAATGAGCAGTTCTTC
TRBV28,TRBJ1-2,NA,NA,CASSLYLQSYTF,TGTGCCAGCAGTTTATACCTTCAAAGCTACACCTTC
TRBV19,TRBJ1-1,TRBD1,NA,CASSIGDRVGTEAFF,TGTGCCAGTAGTATAGGTGACAGGGTAGGAACTGAAGCTTTCTTT
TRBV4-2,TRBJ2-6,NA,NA,CASSQERGAGANVLTF,TGTGCCAGCAGCCAAGAGAGGGGGGCTGGGGCCAACGTCCTGACTTTC
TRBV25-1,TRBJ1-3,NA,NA,CASSESVDSGNTIYF,TGTGCCAGCAGTGAATCAGTGGATTCTGGAAACACCATATATTTT
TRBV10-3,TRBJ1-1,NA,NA,CAISETENTEAFF,TGTGCCATCAGTGAGACAGAGAACACTGAAGCTTTCTTT
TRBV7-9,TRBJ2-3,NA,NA,CASSLPSDQSTDTQYF,TGTGCCAGCAGCTTACCTTCGGACCAGAGCACAGATACGCAGTATTTT
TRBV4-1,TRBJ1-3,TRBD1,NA,CASSQVGQVKSYSGNTIYF,TGCGCCAGCAGCCAAGTGGGACAGGTAAAGTCCTACTCTGGAAACACCATATATTTT
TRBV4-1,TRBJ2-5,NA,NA,CASSQDLETQYF,TGCGCCAGCAGCCAAGACTTAGAGACCCAGTACTTC